This entry is about one T cell receptor (beta chain). This clone was recorded only once. Its antigen remains undetermined. Germline is not matched at one junction end, which may reflect a read error. The data are from a study of cytomegalovirus exposure and HLA in healthy donors (dated by TCRdb to about 2017). Looking at the study overall: An earlier analysis of approximately 550 of the donors reported approximately 290 Gb of sequence data and roughly 100 million unique TCR beta sequences from about 200 million T cells. Roughly 300 gigabases of sequencing data and tens of millions of unique TCR sequences were included in an early release covering under 650 HLA-typed donors. Among the roughly 390 genotyped donors, about 85% belonged to the genetic ancestry cluster associated with self-reported Caucasian donors. The study aimed to test whether cataloging public T cell receptors could reveal signatures of past pathogen exposure. Using immunosequencing, the study profiled T cell repertoires from around 670 subjects and related those repertoires to cytomegalovirus serostatus. In addition to the first cohort of 666 subjects, a separate validation cohort of some 120 different subjects was used. High-throughput TCR immunosequencing, statistical association of individual TCRs with disease status, and machine learning were combined to predict cytomegalovirus infection status. To study patterns of TCR occurrence, a later analysis re-analyzed previously published TCR beta repertoires from around 670 donors and added high-resolution HLA genotyping. Rather than using new phenotypic data, the later analysis identified candidate immune exposures from TCR beta sequences and from how often those sequences occurred across donors. In an earlier analysis of a few hundred of the donors, high-throughput TCR beta sequencing was used to judge whether each TCR beta V gene segment behaved as functional or pseudogenic. Donor age, sex, ethnicity and CMV serostatus were compiled alongside the repertoire data. A later genetic analysis used genome-wide SNP genotypes for about 55% of the 666 donors, treating that subset as a discovery cohort. All discovery cohort repertoires had been generated using a single sequencing platform. HLA typing included class I and class II loci at four-digit resolution. Typing coverage differed by locus: A, B, C, DRB1 and DQB1 were typed in roughly 620-640 donors, DQA1 in roughly 500, DPA1 in approximately 600, and DPB1 in just under 490. Roughly five DR-DQ haplotypes were handled as single units for association and clustering, since linkage in the cohort was strong. Among almost 400 genotyped donors of the cohort, an average of about 240,000 unique TCR beta nucleotide sequences were sequenced per donor, roughly 20% of them non-productive.

Results and caveats for the whole study, not just this receptor: Presence/absence analyses assumed roughly uniform sequencing depth across donors, an assumption that may not hold. Several of the top co-occurrence clusters appeared to be linked to parvovirus B19, influenza, CMV and Epstein-Barr virus, according to a later analysis. Most CMV-associated TCR beta chains appeared to be HLA-restricted in a later analysis, and the HLA associations seemed to be driven largely by CMV exposure. Most TCR sequences were observed very rarely across donors, whereas some public TCRs were present in many individuals. Seventeen rarely observed V segments, including chromosome 9 orphons, were excluded from the earlier analysis of 550 to 700 of the donors because counts were too low. When HLA alleles, especially DR and DQ, strongly co-occurred, TCR associations were difficult to assign to individual alleles. A cluster of highly shared sequence variants was judged likely to represent a technical artifact of the sequencing pipeline. According to the authors, the approach could potentially be generalized to other disease states and immunological phenotypes. A further reported finding was that TCR beta sequences accurately predicted the HLA-A and HLA-B alleles for most subjects in the first cohort. An association between a missense DCLRE1C variant and V-gene and J-gene trimming of TCR beta chains was found in a later genetic analysis and replicated in an independent cohort. Only TCR beta chains were sequenced in this cohort, and the absence of alpha or paired-chain data limited detectable features. According to a later analysis, TCR association rates differed among HLA loci, with DRB1 alleles showing the most associated TCRs and HLA-C alleles showing the fewest. In a later genetic analysis, fewer N-insertions in productive TCRs were reported among donors in an Asian-associated ancestry cluster than the roughly 640-donor mean. At a false discovery rate of 0.05, a later analysis linked some 17,000 TCR beta sequences to specific HLA alleles. Correlated functional status among segregating V segments might be attributable to linkage disequilibrium, but an unknown experimental factor could not be ruled out. In vitro tests confirmed that a few of the cytomegalovirus-associated TCR beta chains recognize cytomegalovirus antigens. In an earlier analysis of 587 of the donors, most TCR beta V segments appeared in productive rearrangements about 87% or about 30% of the time, broadly matching IMGT annotations. Compared with equally common non-associated chains, HLA-associated TCR beta chains in a later analysis were more clonally expanded and had lower generation probabilities. The study gave a list of some 150 TCR beta chains associated with cytomegalovirus. HLA typing was unavailable for some donors at each locus, so association tests used only the typed subset. Some IMGT-functional V segments, including TRBV6-2 and TRBV6-3, could not be told apart with the 87-base-pair reads, so those segments were excluded. Immune exposure information for the cohort was limited to CMV serostatus. The classifier was reported to diagnose cytomegalovirus status with high specificity and sensitivity in both the original cohort and the validation cohort.

The cohort was made up of approximately 700 healthy bone marrow donors. Cohort members were all nominally healthy when sampled, although unrecorded immune exposures were likely present. The donor tested CMV seropositive, placing the donor among the roughly 270 seropositive members of the cohort. Each donor provided a peripheral blood sample, and peripheral blood mononuclear cells were used for TCR beta sequencing. The Qiagen DNeasy Blood Extraction Kit was used to extract genomic DNA from the blood cell samples. Libraries were built with the immunoSEQ multiplex PCR assay. For the multiplex PCR, a mixture combining 60 forward primers for TCR Vbeta segments and 13 reverse primers for TCR Jbeta segments was used. A multiplex PCR assay on genomic DNA amplified the CDR3 region of rearranged TCR beta genes. The amplified TCR beta libraries were sequenced on the Illumina HiSeq System as 87-base-pair reads. Per the source publication's procedure: In a later analysis, approximately 74 million unique TCR beta chains were counted across the roughly 670 repertoires, and approximately 9.9 million of these chains were shared by at least two donors. Raw reads were error-corrected and collapsed into unique sequences with a nearest-neighbor algorithm that merged closely related sequences to remove PCR and sequencing errors. V, D and J gene segments were assigned by aligning CDR3 sequences to IMGT reference sequences. For a sequence to be retained, a match of at least six nucleotides to both a V gene segment and a J gene segment was required. A rearrangement was called productive if the CDR3 had no stop codons and remained in frame with V and J, and every other rearrangement was called non-productive. CDR3 was defined by IMGT convention, running from the second conserved V-encoded cysteine to the conserved J-encoded phenylalanine. The earlier analysis of 587 of the donors excluded sequences that lacked an unambiguous match to a single V gene segment. An earlier analysis of a few hundred of the donors classified V segments as functional when productive rearrangements were above 56.7% and as segregating when the standard deviation between donors was above 5%. A statistical classification framework was developed to diagnose cytomegalovirus status using the catalog of TCR beta chain sequences. V and J gene assignment, in a later analysis, came from comparing TCR nucleotide sequences with IMGT/GENE-DB human TR gene sequences. A later analysis assigned CDR3 sequences and most-parsimonious VDJ recombination scenarios with the TCRdist pipeline. A later analysis defined each TCR beta chain by its CDR3 amino acid sequence plus V-gene family, and excluded reads lacking a unique V-gene family. A later analysis removed 500 to 650 highly shared, low-generation-probability nucleotide sequences to deal with suspected cross-contamination and a sequencing artifact. In a later analysis, a clonal expansion index for each public chain was calculated from normalized within-repertoire ranks of inferred template counts. A later analysis computed generation probabilities with a VDJ recombination model fitted to out-of-frame rearrangements, and checked the results against IGoR. Hypergeometric tests were used in a later analysis to score TCR-TCR, TCR-HLA and TCR-CMV co-occurrence, with a repertoire-size bias correction applied to the TCR pairs. To estimate false discovery rates, a later analysis permuted the HLA or CMV assignments 20 times. In a later analysis, co-occurring TCRs were grouped using DBSCAN, and TCRdist sequence similarity was added for clustering within HLA-allele-positive subsets. Repertoires with fewer than 30,000 or more than 120,000 public chains were left out of co-occurrence clustering, as were about five repertoires with anomalous nucleotide sharing. TCRdb provides this immuneACCESS table in a form limited to in-frame rearrangements. Some clones are lacking; in checked studies, under half of them reflect an unresolved V gene, and why the rest are absent is not known. V, J and clone size are taken as reported in that table, and D and trimming were inferred from the DNA itself. The sample table shows about 96,000 clones, and 65% to 75% are seen once. Roughly 3% of the sample belongs to the ten largest clones.

The CDR3 contains 15 residues, cysteine and phenylalanine counted. The only DNA kept is the CDR3, 45 bases in frame from the first base. CDR1 and CDR2 (MGHRA, YSYEKL) derive from the germline V gene. Sequencing used PBMCs. The clonotype was recovered from a female donor in good health and CMV-seropositive. The chain is assembled from TRBV4-1 and TRBJ2-3, and TRBD1 may be the D gene, going by 5 matching bases. The base sequence is TGCGCTAGCAGCCAAGACGGCAGGGCCACAGATACGCAGTATTTT. Its product reads: CASSQDGRATDTQYF.